The rows below give T cell receptor beta chains drawn from one sample of a study of technical replicates of blood from several donors. The protocol was immunoSEQ multiplex PCR, while the TCRdb copy is restricted to in-frame clones and leaves out a portion. The table shows some 11,000 clones, with roughly nine tenths occurring only once. The sample consisted of PBMCs. The receptors originated from a human donor in good health. Each CDR3 is given with its conserved first and last residue. Fields, in order: D gene, CDR3 length, V gene, J gene, CDR3 protein. The D gene is left open where the match is weak.

D gene: TRBD1
CDR3 length: 15
V gene: TRBV7-9
J gene: TRBJ2-4
CDR3 protein: CASSPKGTDWGIQYF

D gene: TRBD1
CDR3 length: 14
V gene: TRBV5-1
J gene: NA
CDR3 protein: CASSRGTGSYEQYF

D gene: NA
CDR3 length: 18
V gene: TRBV19
J gene: TRBJ1-5
CDR3 protein: CASKYIYADGWSNQPQHF

D gene: NA
CDR3 length: 15
V gene: TRBV19
J gene: TRBJ2-1
CDR3 protein: CASSQALSSYNEQFF

D gene: NA
CDR3 length: 13
V gene: TRBV11-2
J gene: TRBJ2-7
CDR3 protein: CASSFTGRVEQYF

D gene: TRBD1
CDR3 length: 15
V gene: TRBV19
J gene: TRBJ2-2
CDR3 protein: CASSKDRGGTGELFF

D gene: NA
CDR3 length: 15
V gene: TRBV27
J gene: TRBJ2-1
CDR3 protein: CASSFSGNGYNEQFF

D gene: TRBD1
CDR3 length: 14
V gene: TRBV5-1
J gene: TRBJ1-5
CDR3 protein: CASSPGQGDQPQHF

D gene: NA
CDR3 length: 10
V gene: TRBV29-1
J gene: TRBJ1-2
CDR3 protein: CSVAQGYYTF

D gene: TRBD2
CDR3 length: 14
V gene: TRBV6-5
J gene: TRBJ2-4
CDR3 protein: CASRETSGRNIQYF

D gene: NA
CDR3 length: 12
V gene: TRBV30
J gene: TRBJ1-2
CDR3 protein: CACRDYNYGYTF

D gene: NA
CDR3 length: 14
V gene: TRBV10-1
J gene: TRBJ2-7
CDR3 protein: CASSERGGSYEQYF

D gene: NA
CDR3 length: 13
V gene: TRBV9
J gene: TRBJ2-1
CDR3 protein: CASSVASRSEQFF